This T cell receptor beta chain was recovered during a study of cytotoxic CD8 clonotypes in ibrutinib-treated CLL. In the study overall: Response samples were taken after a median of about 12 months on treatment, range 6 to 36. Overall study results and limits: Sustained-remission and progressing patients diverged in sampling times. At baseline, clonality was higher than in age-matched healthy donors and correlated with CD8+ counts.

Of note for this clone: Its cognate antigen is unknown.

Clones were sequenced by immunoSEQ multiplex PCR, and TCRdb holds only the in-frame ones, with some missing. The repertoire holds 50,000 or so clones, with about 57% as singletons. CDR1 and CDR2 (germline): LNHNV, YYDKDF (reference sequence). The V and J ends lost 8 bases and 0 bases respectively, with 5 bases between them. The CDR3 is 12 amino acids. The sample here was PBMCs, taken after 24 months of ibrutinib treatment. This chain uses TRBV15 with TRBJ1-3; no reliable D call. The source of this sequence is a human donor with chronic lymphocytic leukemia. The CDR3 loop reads CATSLSGNTIYF. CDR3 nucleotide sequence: TGTGCCACCTCACTCTCTGGAAACACCATATATTTT.